The 22 T cell receptor beta chains below all came from one sample that was sequenced in a study of quantifying T cell responses using KT2 cells. Study-level information: Reverse transcription used primers in the TCR alpha and beta constant regions.

An oligo carrying a UMI was ligated to the cDNA 3' end. An equimolar mix of RC1.1 and RC1.2 primed the beta chain across TRBC1 and TRBC2. MiXCR, applied by TCRdb to the UMI-ligation and nested PCR reads, yields one record per CDR3 protein. This sample has approximately 41,000 distinct CDR3 sequences, with about a sixth found just once. The specimen was PBMCs spiked with cells of the T cell clone KT2. Every receptor here comes from a human donor.

This clonotype has a handful of counts. The genes are TRBV4-3 and TRBJ2-3, with a possible D match to TRBD1 (6 bases). Per germline, CDR1 LGHNA and CDR2 YSLEER. The CDR3 totals 16 residues. Trimming shortened V by 1 base and J by 2 bases, and 13 bases separated the two germline ends. CDR3 nucleotides: TGCGCCAGCAGCCAAGGGGGGCGACGATTCACAGATACGCAGTATTTT. Amino acids: CASSQGGRRFTDTQYF.

This clonotype was seen only a few times. The chain combines TRBV4-1 with TRBJ1-5; possible D gene TRBD1, 5 bases. Germline values: CDR1 MGHRA, CDR2 YSYEKL. The V end was cut by 0 bases, the J end by 6 bases, with 9 bases between. The CDR3 runs to 14 residues. CDR3 sequence: CASSQERDPQPQHF. The CDR3 nucleotides read TGCGCCAGCAGCCAAGAAAGGGACCCTCAGCCCCAGCATTTT.

This clonotype showed up just a few times. This CDR3 is CASSYSKQQPYEQYF. CDR3 nucleotide sequence: TGTGCCAGCAGTTACTCGAAACAGCAACCCTACGAGCAGTACTTC. The V gene is TRBV6-6, the J gene TRBJ2-7; D gene uncertain. V lost 0 bases to trimming and J lost 2 bases, with 11 bases between them. The CDR3 sequence is 15 residues long. CDR1 is MNHNY and CDR2 is SVGAGI in the germline V gene (reference sequence).

This clonotype was counted ten times or more. CDR3 DNA sequence: TGTGCCAGCAGCCAAGATTGGAGGCCGGCCAATGAGCAGTTCTTC. This codes for CASSQDWRPANEQFF. The chain links TRBV4-2 to TRBJ2-1; D may be TRBD2 (5 bases). This CDR3 contains 15 residues. Trimming shortened V by 0 bases and J by 6 bases, and 12 bases separated the two germline ends. In germline, CDR1 is LGHNA, CDR2 YNFKEQ.

This chain uses TRBV15 with TRBJ2-7; D uncertain. Between the trimmed V and J ends, which lost 0 bases and 7 bases, there was a span of 16 bases. CDR1 and CDR2 from the germline V gene are LNHNV and YYDKDF (reference sequence). The CDR3 is 15 residues long. The CDR3 nucleotides are TGTGCCACCAGCAGAGATCCCCAGCCAAGGATGGAGCAGTACTTC. It encodes CATSRDPQPRMEQYF.

This clonotype has ten or more counts. V is TRBV20-1 and J is TRBJ2-7; D ambiguous. The germline V and J ends were trimmed by 3 bases and 1 base, with 19 bases remaining between them. The CDR3 extends over 16 amino acids. CDR1 is DFQATT and CDR2 is SNEGSKA in the germline V gene (reference sequence). CDR3 nucleotide sequence: TGCAGTGCTAGGGCCGCCAGGTCCCCTGGTTCCTACGAGCAGTACTTC. It encodes CSARAARSPGSYEQYF.

This clonotype was seen just once. The chain is built from TRBV5-5 and TRBJ2-7; D is ambiguous. CDR1 is SGHKS, CDR2 YYEKEE, per germline (reference sequence). Trimming took off 2 bases at V and 3 bases at J, with 12 bases between the two ends. This CDR3 region has 14 residues. The DNA of the CDR3 is TGTGCCAGCAGCTTAGACTTCTTCAGCTACGAGCAGTACTTC. Amino acid sequence: CASSLDFFSYEQYF.

This clonotype was picked up a small number of times. The V gene is TRBV7-9, the J gene TRBJ1-6; 8 bases are shared with TRBD1. Germline CDR1 and CDR2: SEHNR and FQNEAQ (reference sequence). The CDR3 extends over 13 amino acids. The V and J ends lost 5 bases and 10 bases, in that order; junction bases with no gene match: 4. This CDR3 is CASSPTGESPLHF. CDR3 bases: TGTGCCAGCAGCCCGACAGGGGAATCACCCCTCCACTTT.

The V call is TRBV12-3 or TRBV12-4, the J call TRBJ2-3; D remains ambiguous. Trimming removed 2 bases at V and 2 bases at J, with 5 bases between. This CDR3 has 13 amino acids. The CDR3 region is CASSLNPTDTQYF. CDR3 nucleotide sequence: TGTGCCAGCAGTTTAAACCCCACAGATACGCAGTATTTT.

There are many counts of this clonotype. The rearrangement joins TRBV12-3 or TRBV12-4 to TRBJ2-7; D is perhaps TRBD2 (6 bases). CDR3 length: 13 amino acids. Trimming removed 6 bases from V and 4 bases from J, with 13 bases in between. The chain's CDR3 is CASSLGLEYEQYF. As DNA, the CDR3 is TGTGCCAGCAGCCTGGGACTGGAGTACGAGCAGTACTTC.

This chain joins TRBV3-1 and TRBJ1-2; TRBD1 is a possible D gene (5 bases). Germline V gives CDR1 LGHDT, CDR2 YNNKEL (reference sequence). V lost 0 bases, J lost 3 bases, and 8 bases lay in between. This CDR3 is built from 14 residues. CDR3 bases: TGTGCCAGCAGCCAAGAGGCGGGACACTATGGCTACACCTTC. Protein sequence: CASSQEAGHYGYTF.

This chain joins TRBV2 and TRBJ2-2; D possibly corresponds to TRBD1 (5 bases). V gave up 4 bases and J gave up 1 base, with 7 bases separating them. CDR3 length: 14 residues. Germline V gene sequence: CDR1 SNHLY, CDR2 FYNNEI. For the CDR3, the DNA is TGTGCCAGCAGTGTCCAGGGGAACACCGGGGAGCTGTTTTTT. It yields the protein CASSVQGNTGELFF.

The chain combines TRBV27 with TRBJ2-7; 8 positions match TRBD2. Germline V gives CDR1 MNHEY, CDR2 SMNVEV (reference sequence). CDR3 length: 14 residues. Germline trimming cut 6 bases from V and 5 bases from J; bases unmatched to any gene: 9. The CDR3, as DNA: TGTGCCAGCAGCCTCCCCGGAGCGGGGGACGAGCAGTACTTC. This translates into CASSLPGAGDEQYF.

This clonotype was picked up many times. The CDR3 here is CASSTGTGRADTQYF. In DNA form, the CDR3 reads TGTGCCAGCAGCACCGGGACAGGCCGGGCAGATACGCAGTATTTT. The V gene is TRBV7-3, the J gene TRBJ2-3; 8 positions match TRBD1. Germline CDR1 SGHTA, CDR2 FQGTGA. The CDR3 is 15 amino acids. V gave up 5 bases and J gave up 4 bases; unmatched junction bases: 8. The full variable domain, rest sourced from reference TRBV7-3 and TRBJ2-3, is GAGVSQTPSNKVTEKGKYVELRCDPISGHTALYWYRQSLGQGPEFLIYFQGTGAADDSGLPNDRFFAVRPEGSVSTLKIQRTERGDSAVYLCASSTGTGRADTQYFGPGTRLTVL.

This clonotype was detected many times. This chain joins TRBV2 and TRBJ2-3; possibly TRBD1 or TRBD2 for D (5 bases each). The CDR3 spans 14 residues. CDR1 is SNHLY and CDR2 is FYNNEI in the germline V gene. Trimming took 6 bases from V and 1 from J, leaving 11 bases between them. The CDR3 here is CASRRQGGTDTQYF. CDR3 nucleotide sequence: TGTGCCAGCAGGCGGCAGGGAGGCACAGATACGCAGTATTTT. The full variable domain, its missing parts supplied by reference TRBV2 and TRBJ2-3, is EPEVTQTPSHQVTQMGQEVILRCVPISNHLYFYWYRQILGQKVEFLVSFYNNEISEKSEIFDDQFSVERPDGSNFTLKIRSTKLEDSAMYFCASRRQGGTDTQYFGPGTRLTVL.

This clonotype showed up many times. The V call is TRBV2, the J call TRBJ2-4; 15 bases align to TRBD2. Germline assignment: CDR1 SNHLY and CDR2 FYNNEI. The CDR3 sequence is 19 residues long. The J segment lost 1 base and the V segment lost 5 bases, leaving 9 bases of the junction unmatched. The CDR3 nucleotides read TGTGCCAGCAGTTCCCCCGGGACTAGCGGGGGGATTGCCAAAAACATTCAGTACTTC. Its translation is CASSSPGTSGGIAKNIQYF.

This clonotype occurred a few times. V is TRBV5-6 and J is TRBJ1-1; tentative D call: TRBD1 (6 bases). The CDR3 extends over 14 amino acids. V lost 4 bases and J lost 2, with 12 bases in between. The germline V gene has CDR1 SGHDT and CDR2 YYEEEE. CDR3 in amino acids: CASSRRGGNTEAFF. For the CDR3, the DNA is TGTGCCAGCAGCCGCAGGGGCGGAAACACTGAAGCTTTCTTT.

The sample holds a few counts of this clonotype. This rearrangement joins TRBV12-3 or TRBV12-4 to TRBJ1-5; the match to TRBD1 covers 7 bases. The CDR3 is made up of 17 amino acids. V dropped 6 bases and J dropped 0; count of bases not matched to a gene: 11. The DNA of the CDR3 is TGTGCCAGCAGCTACGCCGGGACAGTATATAGCAATCAGCCCCAGCATTTT. It is translated as CASSYAGTVYSNQPQHF.

This chain uses TRBV10-3 with TRBJ2-1; TRBD2 matches at 10 bases. CDR1 and CDR2 from the germline V gene are ENHRY and SYGVKD. The CDR3 sequence is 17 residues long. Trimming cost V 8 bases and J 3 bases; bases outside gene matches: 13. CDR3 in DNA: TGTGCCATCCGACGGCTAGCGGGAGATGCGGACTACAATGAGCAGTTCTTC. Encoded protein: CAIRRLAGDADYNEQFF.

The DNA for the CDR3 is TGCGCCAGCAGTGAGGGCCTCCAATACGAGCAGTACTTC. It codes for CASSEGLQYEQYF. The chain couples TRBV10-1 to TRBJ2-7; D is unresolved. Germline values: CDR1 WNHNN, CDR2 SYGVQD (reference sequence). The CDR3 is 13 residues long. V lost 2 bases and J 4 bases, leaving 9 bases between the germline ends.

The chain is built from TRBV12-3 or TRBV12-4 and TRBJ2-3; D ambiguous. Between the trimmed V and J ends, which lost 2 bases and 6 bases, there was a span of 6 bases. This CDR3 has 12 amino acids. CDR3 sequence: CASSLNPDTQYF. The DNA for the CDR3 is TGTGCCAGCAGTTTAAATCCTGATACGCAGTATTTT.

This clonotype was observed a few times. The V gene is TRBV28, the J gene TRBJ2-3, with a weak D call TRBD1 (6 bases). Germline loops: CDR1 MDHEN, CDR2 SYDVKM. Trimming took off 5 bases at V and 6 bases at J, with 18 bases between the two ends. This CDR3 region has 15 residues. The CDR3 coding sequence is TGTGCCAGCAGTCATCAGGGGACCACTGGGGATACGCAGTATTTT. Protein sequence: CASSHQGTTGDTQYF.